Listed below are T cell receptor beta chains from one sample, sequenced in a study of radiotherapy plus CTLA-4 blockade in lung cancer. This table comes from immunoSEQ multiplex PCR, and its TCRdb copy is limited to in-frame clones, with some not included. The sample includes about 47,000 clones, around 76% of them seen just once. The sample consisted of peripheral blood, taken from a patient treated with radiotherapy plus ipilimumab. These receptor sequences come from a human donor with non-small cell lung cancer who had stable disease on radiotherapy plus ipilimumab. CDR3s include the opening cysteine and the closing phenylalanine or tryptophan. D genes are given only for firm matches. Clone size, where shown, is once, few, many, or a class for clones that have expanded.

V gene	J gene	D gene	clone size	CDR3 protein	CDR3 DNA
TRBV5-6	TRBJ1-2	.	once	CASSPSAGTYGYTF	TGTGCCAGCAGCCCGTCGGCGGGCACCTATGGCTACACCTTC
TRBV5-1	TRBJ1-5	.	.	CASSLSGGQPQHF	TGCGCCAGCAGCTTGAGCGGAGGGCAGCCCCAGCATTTT
TRBV19	TRBJ1-5	.	.	CASSVGARQPQHF	TGTGCCAGTAGTGTGGGGGCGCGGCAGCCCCAGCATTTT
TRBV28	TRBJ1-2	.	.	CASRAGREVTYGYTF	TGTGCCAGCAGGGCTGGACGCGAAGTCACCTATGGCTACACCTTC
TRBV2	TRBJ1-6	.	.	CASSEALETEKGSYNSPLHF	TGTGCCAGCAGTGAAGCGCTCGAGACGGAGAAGGGGTCCTATAATTCACCCCTCCACTTT
TRBV6-1	TRBJ2-7	TRBD2	.	CASSRGLAGSHEQYF	TGTGCCAGCAGTAGGGGACTAGCGGGGTCCCACGAGCAGTACTTC
TRBV27	TRBJ1-2	.	.	CASSLDPNYGYTF	TGTGCCAGCAGTTTAGACCCTAATTACGGCTACACCTTC
TRBV6-5	TRBJ2-1	TRBD1	.	CASTTTGVSYNEQFF	TGTGCCAGCACGACGACAGGGGTCTCCTACAATGAGCAGTTCTTC
TRBV27	TRBJ1-1	.	.	CASSFRENTEAFF	TGTGCCAGCAGTTTTCGGGAGAACACTGAAGCTTTCTTT
TRBV5-6	TRBJ1-4	.	few	CASSPVGRGNEKLFF	TGTGCCAGCAGCCCCGTGGGCAGGGGAAATGAAAAACTGTTTTTT
TRBV5-1	TRBJ2-7	.	.	CASSLSQGGRQYF	TGCGCCAGCAGCTTGTCCCAGGGGGGTCGGCAGTACTTC
TRBV25-1	TRBJ1-1	TRBD1	.	CASSVSGTGLNTEAFF	TGTGCCAGCAGTGTATCCGGGACAGGGCTGAACACTGAAGCTTTCTTT
TRBV11-2	TRBJ2-5	TRBD2	.	CASSYPLAGGDQETQYF	TGTGCCAGCAGCTACCCTCTAGCGGGGGGAGACCAAGAGACCCAGTACTTC
TRBV7-2	TRBJ2-1	TRBD2	.	CASSLALAAYNEQFF	TGTGCCAGCAGCTTAGCACTAGCGGCCTACAATGAGCAGTTCTTC
TRBV5-6	TRBJ1-6	TRBD1	few	CASSRGQGYSPLHF	TGTGCCAGCAGCCGAGGACAGGGGTACTCACCCCTCCACTTT
TRBV9	TRBJ1-2	TRBD1	.	CASSVAGTGAFIGGYTF	TGTGCCAGCAGCGTAGCGGGGACAGGGGCGTTCATAGGTGGCTACACCTTC
TRBV5-5	TRBJ1-2	.	.	CASSLWGGGYGYTF	TGTGCCAGCAGCTTGTGGGGGGGTGGCTATGGCTACACCTTC
TRBV6-1	TRBJ1-5	.	.	CASKVSGNQPQHF	TGTGCCAGCAAGGTTTCGGGCAATCAGCCCCAGCATTTT
TRBV6-5	TRBJ1-1	.	once	CASSKDRPDRAFF	TGTGCCAGCAGCAAAGACAGGCCCGACCGGGCTTTCTTT
TRBV20-1	TRBJ1-2	.	.	CSASPNGGYTF	TGCAGTGCTAGTCCCAACGGTGGCTACACCTTC
TRBV4-3	TRBJ2-1	.	.	CASSQEARRGRGFANNEQFF	TGCGCCAGCAGCCAAGAAGCTCGCAGGGGGAGGGGGTTTGCGAACAATGAGCAGTTCTTC
TRBV5-1	TRBJ1-1	.	once	CASSLDNSNTEAFF	TGCGCCAGCAGCTTGGATAACAGTAACACTGAAGCTTTCTTT
TRBV9	TRBJ1-2	TRBD1	once	CASSVSRQGAYGYTF	TGTGCCAGCAGCGTTTCCCGACAGGGGGCCTATGGCTACACCTTC
TRBV10-3	TRBJ1-1	.	.	CAIRATVLNTEAFF	TGTGCCATCAGAGCTACAGTTTTGAACACTGAAGCTTTCTTT
TRBV2	TRBJ1-6	.	.	CASKRGGNSPLHF	TGTGCCAGCAAAAGAGGGGGTAACTCACCCCTCCACTTT
TRBV15	TRBJ1-3	.	.	CATSRELSGLNTIYF	TGTGCCACCAGCAGAGAGTTGTCAGGTCTGAACACCATATATTTT
TRBV6-5	TRBJ1-2	.	few	CASGQWDYYGYTF	TGTGCCAGTGGACAGTGGGATTACTATGGCTACACCTTC
TRBV27	TRBJ2-2	TRBD2	.	CASSSFGLAGPPGELFF	TGTGCCAGCAGTTCTTTTGGTCTAGCGGGGCCCCCCGGGGAGCTGTTTTTT
TRBV14	TRBJ1-1	.	.	CASSLQMDTEAFF	TGTGCCAGCAGCCTGCAAATGGACACTGAAGCTTTCTTT
TRBV5-4	TRBJ1-1	.	.	CASSLDRVSGTEAFF	TGTGCCAGCAGCTTGGATCGAGTGAGCGGCACTGAAGCTTTCTTT
TRBV5-4	TRBJ1-5	TRBD1	few	CASSHDRENQPQHF	TGTGCCAGCAGCCATGACAGGGAGAATCAGCCCCAGCATTTT
TRBV4-3	TRBJ2-1	TRBD2	once	CASSQIRGGSYNEQFF	TGCGCCAGCAGCCAAATCCGGGGGGGCTCCTACAATGAGCAGTTCTTC
TRBV6-4	TRBJ2-1	TRBD1	.	CASSAPGQGKAEQFF	TGTGCCAGCAGTGCACCGGGACAGGGAAAGGCTGAGCAGTTCTTC
TRBV10-1	TRBJ1-3	.	medium-sized	CASAEQQAGNTIYF	TGCGCCAGCGCCGAGCAGCAGGCTGGAAACACCATATATTTT
TRBV18	TRBJ1-2	.	.	CASSLEGLGGYTF	TGTGCCAGCTCACTGGAGGGACTTGGTGGCTACACCTTC